There are many counts of the clone carrying this TCR beta chain. V dropped 5 bases and J dropped 5 bases, with 15 bases sitting between them. Per the germline V gene, CDR1 is SEHNR and CDR2 is FQNEAQ (reference sequence). This CDR3 is 14 amino acids long. This sample is part of a study of identical twins. A single record per CDR3 protein comes from TCRdb applying MiXCR to the 5' RACE reads. The sample has about 920,000 distinct CDR3 sequences, approximately 13% seen once; the top ten hold 1.5% to 2%. This sample also appeared in a second study, on yellow fever vaccine responses in identical twins.

The V gene is TRBV7-9, the J gene TRBJ1-1; D is possibly TRBD1 (6 bases). The specimen sequenced was PBMCs. The receptor was derived from a woman younger than 35 in good health. The CDR3 sequence is CASSRDTRGTEAFF. DNA for the CDR3: TGTGCCAGCAGCCGGGACACCCGGGGTACTGAAGCTTTCTTT.